The table lists the clone carrying this TCR beta chain with a few counts. The antigen is unknown. The CDR3 contains 14 residues. Trimming removed 5 bases at V and 7 bases at J, with 18 bases between. Findings and limits, study-wide: Tumor Treg TCRs overlapped most with tumor naive CD4+ cells.

After constant-region reverse-primer amplification, full-length variable regions underwent semi-nested PCR with Nested Universal Primer A. TCRdb passed the 5' RACE reads through MiXCR, listing each CDR3 protein once. The repertoire holds over 45,000 distinct CDR3 sequences, with less than 30% as singletons. The sorted Tregs were CD4+CD25+CD127-/low cells. The sequenced sample was tumor-infiltrating Tregs sorted from the breast tumor. The V and J genes are TRBV12-3 or TRBV12-4 and TRBJ2-7; D not resolved. The sequence was obtained from a female donor with breast cancer. The CDR3 loop is CASSPSGVSREQYF. The DNA of the CDR3 is TGTGCCAGCAGTCCCTCTGGGGTCTCGAGGGAGCAGTACTTC.